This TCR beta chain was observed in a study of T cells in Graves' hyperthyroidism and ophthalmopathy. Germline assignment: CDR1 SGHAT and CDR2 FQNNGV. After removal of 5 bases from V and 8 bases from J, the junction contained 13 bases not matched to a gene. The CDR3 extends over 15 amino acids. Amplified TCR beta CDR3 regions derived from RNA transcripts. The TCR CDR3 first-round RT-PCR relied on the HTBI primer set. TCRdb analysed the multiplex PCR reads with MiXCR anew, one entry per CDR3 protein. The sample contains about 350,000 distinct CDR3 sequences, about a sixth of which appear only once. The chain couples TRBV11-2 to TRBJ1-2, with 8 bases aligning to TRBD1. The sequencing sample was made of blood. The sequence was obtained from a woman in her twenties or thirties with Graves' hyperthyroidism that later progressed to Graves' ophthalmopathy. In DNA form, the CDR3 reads TGTGCCAGCAGCCGTTACCCGGACAGGGTGGGAGGCTACACCTTC. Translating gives CASSRYPDRVGGYTF.